This T cell receptor (beta chain) is from a study of blood T cell repertoires in COVID-19 (dated by TCRdb to between 2020 and 2021). The study in broad terms: The collaborator samples originated in the United States, Italy and Spain and spanned the acute and convalescent phases of COVID-19. The material from the prospective study consisted of cDNA or gDNA derived from T cells, B-cell-depleted T cells, or PBMCs. The samples were drawn from two sources: the first 160 participants of the ongoing ImmuneRACE study, and 1,200 or so subjects contributed by 6 global collaborators. HLA class I and class II types, where available, came from metadata supplied by the sample provider rather than from assay-based typing. Subjects who had been exposed to COVID-19, were actively infected with it, or had recovered from it provided the deeply sampled blood TCRbeta repertoires that made up the dataset. A freely available public database, intended as a resource for researchers studying the immune response to SARS-CoV-2, is where the repertoires were released. A de-identified subject ID, COVID-19 status, age in years and sex were almost always included in the sample metadata.

CDR1 and CDR2, looked up from the germline V gene, are SNHLY and FYNNEI. The CDR3 numbers 13 residues from cysteine through phenylalanine. Of all the DNA, just the CDR3 is kept, 39 bases in frame from base 1. V loses 3 bases, J loses 0 bases, and the germline ends lie 3 bases apart. Notes on this clone: What antigen it recognizes has not been identified. No per-base quality is available; no much larger clone lies one base away.

The immunoSEQ Assay, a bias-controlled multiplex PCR, was used to amplify TCRbeta CDR3 regions from genomic DNA. Concerning the study's data processing: Nucleated cell counts per sample were estimated from amplification of reference gene primers within the assay. Sequence reads were collapsed and filtered to measure the absolute abundance of every unique TCRbeta CDR3 rearrangement. Productive Simpson clonality was computed per sample as the square root of Simpson's diversity index over productive rearrangements. Not all clones reach the TCRdb copy of this immuneACCESS table, which keeps in-frame sequences only. Checked studies attribute under half of the gap to unresolved V genes and leave the rest unexplained. V and J calls and clone size come straight from that table; D and trimming were deduced from the DNA. The sample table contains around 330,000 clones; only one count was recorded for 89% of them. The ten top clones hold approximately 8.8% of the sample.

Participants in the prospective study were aged about 18 to 89 years, lived in under 30 United States geographic areas, and enrolled through a virtual design. To assign participants to cohorts, the prospective study relied on clinical history that participants themselves reported in a screening survey and a study questionnaire. Recovered participants in ImmuneRACE Cohort 3 were defined by two consecutive negative NP/OP PCR tests, clearance by a healthcare professional, or resolution of symptoms. Mobile phlebotomists in the prospective study collected whole blood, serum and a nasopharyngeal or oropharyngeal swab from every participant. Participants in the prospective study had the option to provide additional blood draws and questionnaires over a roughly 2-month period. Blood samples from the prospective study were shipped frozen or at room temperature prior to DNA extraction. What the study reported, not specific to this receptor: The amount of clinical and demographic metadata varied by source and participant and was provided uncurated.

The clonotype comes from a woman between 40 and 55 years old who had recovered from COVID-19. Sequencing was done on a sample of PBMCs or T cells enriched from blood (not recorded which). The rearrangement combines TRBV2 with TRBJ2-1; no D segment can be confidently identified. At the DNA level, the sequence is TGTGCCAGCAGTGACCTCTCCTACAATGAGCAGTTCTTC. Its protein product is CASSDLSYNEQFF.